This is a list of T cell receptor beta chains from one sample in a study of T-cell memory formation after mild COVID-19. TCRdb recomputed calls from the 5' RACE reads with MiXCR, one row per CDR3 protein. The sample records around 340,000 distinct CDR3 sequences, roughly 15% being singletons. Sequencing used PBMCs or a T cell subset sorted from them (not recorded which). The receptors originated from a young man who had mild COVID-19 (a few samples of this study predate the infection). Cell type and time point are not known. Each CDR3 is given with its conserved first and last residue. Expanded clones are given a class, and other clones once, few, many or no size at all.

clone size | V gene | CDR3 protein
. | TRBV7-9 | CASSLKGTEAFF
. | TRBV6-4 | CASSVAPLTRELFF
few | TRBV29-1 | CSVVPAGGGETQYF
many | TRBV29-1 | CSVEDRNRGDGRGYTF
many | TRBV4-3 | CASSHAQGSYNSPLHF
few | TRBV20-1 | CSALKGGANVLTF
. | TRBV7-3 | CASSYDSTDTQYF
few | TRBV3-1 | CASMKQGYTEAFF
few | TRBV4-3 | CASSQVRSTQMDIQYF
. | TRBV9 | CASSSSPDVGTVSTEAFF
. | TRBV5-8 | CASSLEAERTDTQYF
few | TRBV6-5 | CASSSSGHAGSGNTIYF
few | TRBV5-1 | CASSLAEGLAGNNEQFF
. | TRBV21-1 | CASSKGGQEYNNSPLHF
. | TRBV20-1 | CSARADRGHPYGYTF
. | TRBV12-3/TRBV12-4 | CASSFFTGQGSLSGNTIYF
few | TRBV2 | CASSEGRVGAPQYF
few | TRBV12-3/TRBV12-4 | CASSQGIRAFF
. | TRBV5-1 | CASSQSRAYEQYF
few | TRBV12-3/TRBV12-4 | CASSPRPDRGGLALAKNIQYF
few | TRBV9 | CASSVSGLQETQYF
. | TRBV4-3 | CASSQGRGSTDTQYF
few | TRBV6-1 | CASRPTLTGNEQYF
few | TRBV5-1 | CASSLGTVNEQFF
few | TRBV20-1 | CSANTESYEQYF
few | TRBV5-1 | CASSLSSRSLDEQFF
few | TRBV28 | CASRLNRGRSGELFF
many | TRBV25-1 | CASMDRADGYTF
. | TRBV24-1 | CATSEPDRAYEQYF
many | TRBV6-2/TRBV6-3 | CASSPGVYEQYF
. | TRBV5-1 | CASSLVLAGGDEQFF
. | TRBV9 | CASSVVERRTSTDTQYF
. | TRBV6-1 | CASSEGSGTVNSPLHF
. | TRBV28 | CASRSYSTNYGYTF
many | TRBV5-1 | CASSLLSRKISTGELFF
many | TRBV10-3 | CAITSQGSYNEQFF
. | TRBV6-2/TRBV6-3 | CASMDRAANSYEQYF
. | TRBV4-3 | CASSQSAGGEDTQYF
few | TRBV9 | CASSARQGANTGELFF
once | TRBV4-1 | CASSQVQGRGETQYF